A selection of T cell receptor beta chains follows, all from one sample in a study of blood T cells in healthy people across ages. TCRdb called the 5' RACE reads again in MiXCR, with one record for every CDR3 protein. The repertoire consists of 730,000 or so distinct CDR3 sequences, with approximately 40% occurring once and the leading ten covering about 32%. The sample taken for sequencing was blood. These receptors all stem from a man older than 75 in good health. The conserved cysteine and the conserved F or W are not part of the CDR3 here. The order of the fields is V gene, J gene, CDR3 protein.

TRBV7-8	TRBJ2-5	ASSTNLGAETQY
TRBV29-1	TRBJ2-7	SVGGWTDNSYEQY
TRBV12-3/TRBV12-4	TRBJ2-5	ASSLGTQERLTTQY
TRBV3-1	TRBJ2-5	ASSQNAQYGEYGQY
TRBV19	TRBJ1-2	ASSMASFTAYGYT
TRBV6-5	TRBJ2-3	ASSYPPSTSGALDTQY
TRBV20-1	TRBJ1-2	SAGTQGDLSLVYGYT
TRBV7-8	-	ASSVGTNIQY
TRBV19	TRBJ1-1	ASTVTGGLNTEAF
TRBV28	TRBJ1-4	ASSLSRVINEKLF
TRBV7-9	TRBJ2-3	ASSQEATGLAGITDTQY
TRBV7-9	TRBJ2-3	ASSGGAGGTDTQY
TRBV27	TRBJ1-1	ASKDVNMNTEAF
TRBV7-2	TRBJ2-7	ASSKGTSGTYEQY
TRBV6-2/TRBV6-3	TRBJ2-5	ASRGGTQETQY
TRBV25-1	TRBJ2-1	ASSVVLAGDEQF
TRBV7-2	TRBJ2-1	ASSLLYELDRGPYNEQF
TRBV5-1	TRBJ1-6	ASSLETSPSLH
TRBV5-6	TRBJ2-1	ASSFARGGEQF
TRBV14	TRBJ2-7	ASSWQGSTYEQY
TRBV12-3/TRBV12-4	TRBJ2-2	ASREQGASGELF
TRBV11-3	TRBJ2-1	ASSLVAGKWSYNEQF
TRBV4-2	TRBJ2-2	ASSLGQGEAGELF
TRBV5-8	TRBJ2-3	ASSHSGSTDTQY
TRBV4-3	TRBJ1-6	ASSQDADSPLH
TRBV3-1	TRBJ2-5	ASSAKQGAETQY
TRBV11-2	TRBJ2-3	ASNERAGGGRDTQY
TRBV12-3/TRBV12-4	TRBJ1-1	ASITGLSNTEAF
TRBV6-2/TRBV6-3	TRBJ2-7	ASSYLAAPYEQY
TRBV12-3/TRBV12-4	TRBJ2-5	ASSLRTGGLNEQY
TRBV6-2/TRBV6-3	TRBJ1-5	ANSYSIATWEGDSVKPQH
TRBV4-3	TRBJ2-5	ATGPGLGGTQY
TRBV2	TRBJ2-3	ASSERTSGTDTQY
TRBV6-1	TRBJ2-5	ASIAGTGAYNEQY
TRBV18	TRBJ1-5	ASSQQGRSNQPQH
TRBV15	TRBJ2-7	ATTTIRDSPQY
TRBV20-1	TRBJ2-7	SGDSRVGQY
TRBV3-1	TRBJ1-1	ASSHRTGTNTEAF
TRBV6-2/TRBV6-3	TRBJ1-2	ASTKGGRIDGYT
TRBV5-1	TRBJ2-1	ASRVTGLDVGEQF
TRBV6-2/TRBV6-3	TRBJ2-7	ASSSPGTSTREQY
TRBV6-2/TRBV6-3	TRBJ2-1	ASSDWDRGINEQF
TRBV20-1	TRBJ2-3	SARELQVAGNTDTQY
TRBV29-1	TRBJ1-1	SVGMAPGQGVNTEAF
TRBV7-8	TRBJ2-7	ASSPRRSQEIQY
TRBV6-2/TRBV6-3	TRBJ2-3	ASSDSHRDTQY
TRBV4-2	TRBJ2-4	ASGQESNGLNIRY
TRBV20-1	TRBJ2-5	SARLAGETQY
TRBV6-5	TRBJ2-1	ASSSPRGSNEQF
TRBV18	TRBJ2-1	ASKISYNEQF
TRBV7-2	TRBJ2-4	ASSLATSGIRDEQY
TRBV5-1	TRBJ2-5	ASSAQGRTHETQY
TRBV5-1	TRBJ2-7	ASSLLGGATNNEQY